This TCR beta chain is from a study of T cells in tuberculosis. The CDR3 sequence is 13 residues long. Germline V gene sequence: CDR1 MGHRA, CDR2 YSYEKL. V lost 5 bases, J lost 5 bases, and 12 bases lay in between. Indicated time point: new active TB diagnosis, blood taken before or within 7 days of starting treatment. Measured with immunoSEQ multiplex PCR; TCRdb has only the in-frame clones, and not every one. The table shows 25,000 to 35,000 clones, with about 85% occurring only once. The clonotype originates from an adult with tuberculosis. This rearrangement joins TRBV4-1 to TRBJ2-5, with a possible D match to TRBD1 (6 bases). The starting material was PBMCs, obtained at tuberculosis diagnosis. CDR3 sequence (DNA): TGCGCCAGCAGCTTTAACAGGGTTGAGACCCAGTACTTC. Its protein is CASSFNRVETQYF.